Listed here is a single T cell receptor (beta chain). These data are taken from a study of cytomegalovirus exposure and HLA in healthy donors. With 60 Vbeta and 13 Jbeta primers, the PCR was carried out. The method was immunoSEQ multiplex PCR; TCRdb's version includes in-frame clones alone and lacks a portion of them. This sample's table has 100,000 to 150,000 clones. The germline gives CDR1 MDHEN, CDR2 SYDVKM. There are 16 residues in the CDR3. V lost 3 bases, J lost 4 bases, and 9 bases stayed unmatched. The sequenced material came from PBMCs. The clonotype comes from a woman aged 40 to 55 in good health and CMV-seronegative. The chain is built from TRBV28 and TRBJ2-7, with 10 bases that match TRBD1. CDR3 in amino acids: CASSFTGQGNLYEQYF. The CDR3 bases are TGTGCCAGCAGTTTTACGGGACAGGGGAACCTATACGAGCAGTACTTC.